A selection of T cell receptor beta chains follows, all from one sample in a study of T cells in Graves' hyperthyroidism and ophthalmopathy. TCRdb re-called the multiplex PCR reads through MiXCR, storing one row per CDR3 protein. Here the sample spans a few hundred thousand distinct CDR3 sequences, roughly 18% being singletons. The sample taken for sequencing was blood. Receptors were obtained from a man in his fifties with Graves' ophthalmopathy. CDR3s include the opening cysteine and the closing phenylalanine or tryptophan. A D gene is named only where the DNA matches it firmly. Clone size is stated in some rows and not others, as once, few, many or a class when expanded.

size | J | D | V | length | DNA | CDR3
many | TRBJ1-1 | NA | TRBV3-1 | 13 | TGTGCCAGCAGCCAAGATTCCCAGGGTAAAGCTTTCTTT | CASSQDSQGKAFF
few | TRBJ2-1 | TRBD2 | TRBV10-3 | 15 | TGTGCCATCAATGACCCGACTAGCGGACGGTATGAGCAGTTCTTC | CAINDPTSGRYEQFF
many | TRBJ2-5 | NA | TRBV28 | 14 | TGTGCCAGCAAAGACCTGTGGGGTAGGGAGACCCAGTACTTC | CASKDLWGRETQYF
many | TRBJ2-1 | NA | TRBV24-1 | 15 | TGTGCCACCAGTGATTTCGGGCAAGGCTACAATGAGCAGTTCTTC | CATSDFGQGYNEQFF
few | TRBJ2-2 | TRBD2 | TRBV7-2 | 14 | TGTGCCAGCAGGAGGGCTAGCGGGTCCGGGGAGCTGTTTTTT | CASRRASGSGELFF
few | TRBJ1-5 | NA | TRBV30 | 17 | TGTGCCTGGAGCCCAATCAAGGAAGGGACTTTCCATCAGCCCCAGCATTTT | CAWSPIKEGTFHQPQHF
NA | TRBJ2-2 | NA | TRBV15 | 15 | TGTGCCACCAGCCCCTGGGGGGAAAGCACCGGGGAGCTGTTTTTT | CATSPWGESTGELFF
NA | TRBJ2-7 | TRBD2 | TRBV28 | 15 | TGTGCCAGCAGTGGCCAACTAGCGGGAGCCTACGAGCAGTACTTC | CASSGQLAGAYEQYF
many | TRBJ2-3 | TRBD2 | TRBV5-1 | 15 | TGCGCCAGCAGGCCAGCGGGAGGTGGTACAGATACGCAGTATTTT | CASRPAGGGTDTQYF
NA | TRBJ2-1 | TRBD2 | TRBV18 | 12 | TGTGCCAGCTCACCCATGTCGGGGGGGCAGTTCTTC | CASSPMSGGQFF
few | TRBJ2-1 | TRBD1 | TRBV27 | 18 | TGTGCCAGCAGTTTAGACAGGGGGCACCGGAGGGGCTACAATGAGCAGTTCTTC | CASSLDRGHRRGYNEQFF
few | TRBJ1-1 | NA | TRBV5-4 | 14 | TGTGCCAGCAGCTTGGTGGGCGTGAACACTGAAGCTTTCTTT | CASSLVGVNTEAFF
many | TRBJ2-3 | NA | TRBV11-3 | 14 | TGTGCCAGCAGCCCCGGGACCGTCACAGATACGCAGTATTTT | CASSPGTVTDTQYF
NA | TRBJ1-1 | TRBD1 | TRBV28 | 14 | TGTGCCAGCAGTCCTGACAGGGTGAACACTGAAGCTTTCTTT | CASSPDRVNTEAFF
many | TRBJ1-1 | NA | TRBV3-1 | 14 | TGTGCCAGCAGCCCTCGGACAGCAAACACTGAAGCTTTCTTT | CASSPRTANTEAFF
few | TRBJ1-5 | TRBD1 | TRBV19 | 15 | TGTGCCAGTACCTTTACAGGGGGGAGCAATCAGCCCCAGCATTTT | CASTFTGGSNQPQHF
NA | TRBJ2-5 | TRBD2 | TRBV9 | 15 | TGTGCCAGCAGCGTAACGATAGCGGGAACAGAGACCCAGTACTTC | CASSVTIAGTETQYF
NA | TRBJ2-4 | TRBD2 | TRBV3-1 | 19 | TGTGCCAGCAGCCAAGATCTGGTACTAGCGGGAGGGGGAGGAAACATTCAGTACTTC | CASSQDLVLAGGGGNIQYF
few | TRBJ2-1 | NA | TRBV20-1 | 15 | TGCAGTGCTGCCGGAGCGGATCCCTCCTACAATGAGCAGTTCTTC | CSAAGADPSYNEQFF
many | TRBJ2-1 | TRBD2 | TRBV15 | 17 | TGTGCCACCAGCAGAGTACCATTGGGAGGGCCAAACAATGAGCAGTTCTTC | CATSRVPLGGPNNEQFF
many | TRBJ1-6 | NA | TRBV12-3/TRBV12-4 | 13 | TGTGCCAGCAGTTCAGGGTCGGGTTCACCCCTCCACTTT | CASSSGSGSPLHF
many | TRBJ1-5 | NA | TRBV28 | 16 | TGTGCCAGCAGTTTCGCTGGGGGCGGGAGCAATCAGCCCCAGCATTTT | CASSFAGGGSNQPQHF
NA | TRBJ2-3 | NA | TRBV6-1 | 13 | TGTGCCAGCAGTGTTAGAGAGGGAGATACGCAGTATTTT | CASSVREGDTQYF
many | TRBJ1-5 | NA | TRBV30 | 13 | TGTGCCTGGAGTCCCGACGGCAATCAGCCCCAGCATTTT | CAWSPDGNQPQHF
many | TRBJ2-3 | TRBD1 | TRBV5-1 | 14 | TGCGCCAGCAGTCAGGGACAGGGCACAGATACGCAGTATTTT | CASSQGQGTDTQYF
many | TRBJ2-2 | TRBD1 | TRBV19 | 18 | TGTGCCAGTAGTACAAAAGGACAGGGAATCGGGAACACCGGGGAGCTGTTTTTT | CASSTKGQGIGNTGELFF
many | TRBJ2-7 | NA | TRBV5-1 | 15 | TGCGCCAGCAGCTTGCAAGACAGCCCCCTAGGCGAGCAGTACTTC | CASSLQDSPLGEQYF
many | TRBJ2-5 | NA | TRBV20-1 | 13 | TGCAGTGCTACAAACTGGGGGCAGGAGACCCAGTACTTC | CSATNWGQETQYF
NA | TRBJ2-1 | TRBD2 | TRBV9 | 17 | TGTGCCAGCAGCGTGGGAGGGGTGGCGTACTCGGGCAATGAGCAGTTCTTC | CASSVGGVAYSGNEQFF
few | TRBJ2-1 | TRBD1 | TRBV25-1 | 15 | TGTGCCAGCAGTGAAACGGGACAGGGTAACAATGAGCAGTTCTTC | CASSETGQGNNEQFF